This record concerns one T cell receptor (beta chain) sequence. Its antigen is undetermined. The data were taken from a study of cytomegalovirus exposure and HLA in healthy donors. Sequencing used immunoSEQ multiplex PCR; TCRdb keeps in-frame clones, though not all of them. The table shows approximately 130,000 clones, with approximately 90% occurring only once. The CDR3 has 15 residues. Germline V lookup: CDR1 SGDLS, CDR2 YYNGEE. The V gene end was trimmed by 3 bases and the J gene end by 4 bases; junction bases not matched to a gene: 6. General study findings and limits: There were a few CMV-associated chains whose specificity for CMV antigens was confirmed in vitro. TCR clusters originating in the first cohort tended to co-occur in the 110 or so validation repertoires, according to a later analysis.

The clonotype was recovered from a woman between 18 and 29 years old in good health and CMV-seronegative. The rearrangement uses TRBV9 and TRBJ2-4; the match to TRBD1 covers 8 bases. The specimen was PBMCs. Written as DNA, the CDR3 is TGTGCCAGCAGCGAAACCAGGGGGCCAAAAAACATTCAGTACTTC. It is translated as CASSETRGPKNIQYF. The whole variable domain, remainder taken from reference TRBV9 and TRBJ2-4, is DSGVTQTPKHLITATGQRVTLRCSPRSGDLSVYWYQQSLDQGLQFLIQYYNGEERAKGNILERFSAQQFPDLHSELNLSSLELGDSALYFCASSETRGPKNIQYFGAGTRLSVL.